Listed here are 25 T cell receptor beta chains from one sample, sequenced in a study of shared clonotypes between healthy human individuals. Using immunoSEQ multiplex PCR, the repertoire was profiled, and TCRdb retains in-frame clones only, with some absent. The table lists fewer than 3 million clones, 85% to 95% of them singletons. The sample consisted of naive CD4+ T cells from PBMCs. This sample's subset: CD45RA+ positively selected. The receptors originated from a man younger than 35 in good health. Some clones in this sample may be carry-over from other donors' samples.

This rearrangement joins TRBV7-6 to TRBJ1-1; 8 positions agree with TRBD1. Germline trimming cut 3 bases from V and 7 bases from J; bases unmatched to any gene: 10. The CDR3 runs to 15 residues. Per the germline V gene, CDR1 is SGHVS and CDR2 is FNYEAQ. CDR3 amino acids: CASSLGRGRGSEAFF. CDR3 DNA sequence: TGTGCCAGCAGCTTGGGCAGGGGGCGTGGAAGTGAAGCTTTCTTT.

CDR3 sequence: CASIDIPNVGNTIYF. The CDR3 bases are TGTGCCAGCATTGACATCCCGAACGTCGGAAACACCATATATTTT. The chain employs TRBV28 and TRBJ1-3; D gene ambiguous. Germline assignment: CDR1 MDHEN and CDR2 SYDVKM. V dropped 7 bases and J dropped 4 bases, with 17 bases sitting between them. The CDR3 runs to 15 residues.

The chain employs TRBV4-1 and TRBJ2-1; perhaps TRBD2 as D (5 bases). Germline lookup yields CDR1 MGHRA and CDR2 YSYEKL. CDR3 size: 13 residues. V dropped 4 bases and J dropped 8 bases, with 12 bases sitting between them. The CDR3 loop reads CASSPPLEDEQFF. The CDR3 nucleotides are TGCGCCAGCAGCCCCCCCTTGGAGGATGAGCAGTTCTTC.

The CDR3 DNA follows: TGTGCCAGCAGCTTAGAAGGTCGCAGGGTGACTGGAAACACCATATATTTT. It specifies CASSLEGRRVTGNTIYF. This rearrangement joins TRBV11-2 to TRBJ1-3, with D possibly being TRBD1 (5 bases). Germline CDR1 and CDR2: SGHAT and FQNNGV. This CDR3 region has 17 residues. V was trimmed by 0 bases and J by 2 bases, leaving 14 bases between them.

This clone occurred once. The chain uses TRBV6-6 and TRBJ1-5; 9 bases are shared with TRBD1. V dropped 5 bases and J dropped 5; count of bases not matched to a gene: 7. The V gene's germline CDR1 is MNHNY and CDR2 SVGAGI (reference sequence). This CDR3 is built from 15 residues. This chain's CDR3 is CASSPRDRVDQPQHF. DNA for the CDR3: TGTGCCAGCAGTCCCCGGGACAGGGTTGATCAGCCCCAGCATTTT.

V usage is TRBV6-1 and J usage is TRBJ2-7; D unclear. Germline V gene data show CDR1 as MNHNS and CDR2 as SASEGT. V gave up 2 bases and J gave up 3 bases, with 17 bases separating them. This CDR3 spans 16 amino acids. The CDR3 DNA reads TGTGCCAGCAGTGAAAGGTTGGACCCCTCCATCTACGAGCAGTACTTC. Translated: CASSERLDPSIYEQYF.

Comments on this clone: The same CDR3 also results from other DNA sequences found in this sample. This rearrangement joins TRBV5-1 to TRBJ2-3; 8 bases match TRBD2. The germline gives CDR1 SGHRS, CDR2 YFSETQ. After removal of 1 base from V and 2 bases from J, the junction contained 6 bases not matched to a gene. CDR3 length: 16 amino acids. CDR3 loop: CASSLLAGGLTDTQYF. The CDR3, as DNA: TGCGCCAGCAGCTTGCTCGCGGGAGGACTCACAGATACGCAGTATTTT.

As regards this clone: Sequence at one end of the junction differs from germline and may be a read error. This CDR3 is also generated by other DNA sequences in the sample. The chain is built from TRBV7-2 and TRBJ1-2, with TRBD1 as a possible D gene (5 bases). The length of the CDR3 is 14 residues. Per germline, CDR1 SGHTA and CDR2 FQGNSA. The CDR3 bases are TGTGCCAGCAGCTTGACCGGGGCTAACTATGGCTACACCTTT. Protein sequence: CASSLTGANYGYTF.

This chain uses TRBV6-5 with TRBJ2-7; D remains unclear. Germline V gene lookup returns CDR1 MNHEY and CDR2 SVGAGI. Trimming removed 5 bases from V and 0 bases from J, with 14 bases in between. The CDR3 covers 15 residues. The CDR3, as DNA: TGTGCCAGCAGTCGGGTCCCAGCGAGCTCCTACGAGCAGTACTTC. Its translation: CASSRVPASSYEQYF.

The CDR3 region is CASSARDRVEAFF. CDR3 bases: TGTGCCAGCAGCGCCCGGGACAGGGTGGAAGCTTTCTTT. The chain employs TRBV4-2 and TRBJ1-1; 9 positions match TRBD1. The germline CDR1 and CDR2 sequences are LGHNA and YNFKEQ. The V segment lost 5 bases and the J segment 8 bases; nucleotides outside the gene matches: 6. This CDR3 region has 13 residues.

V usage is TRBV19 and J usage is TRBJ2-7; the D gene could be TRBD1 or TRBD2 (6 bases each). Trimming cost V 4 bases and J 4 bases, with 20 bases left between them. The germline gives CDR1 LNHDA, CDR2 SQIVND (reference sequence). The CDR3 covers 16 residues. The CDR3 is CASSTGGLQGLYEQYF. CDR3 bases: TGTGCCAGTAGTACCGGGGGTCTACAGGGCTTATACGAGCAGTACTTC.

This chain links TRBV5-1 with TRBJ1-1; possible D gene TRBD1, 5 bases. The V and J ends lost 3 bases and 8 bases respectively, with 14 bases between them. This CDR3 region has 13 residues. Germline V lookup: CDR1 SGHRS, CDR2 YFSETQ. CDR3 bases: TGCGCCAGCAGCTGGGGGGATCGAATGGAAGCTTTCTTT. Protein sequence: CASSWGDRMEAFF.

The V call is TRBV6-5, the J call TRBJ2-2; possible D gene TRBD2, 6 bases. Germline CDR1 is MNHEY and CDR2 is SVGAGI. V lost 0 bases and J lost 3, with 8 bases in between. This CDR3 has 15 residues. In nucleotides, the CDR3 is TGTGCCAGCAGTTACTCGCGGGAAGACACCGGGGAGCTGTTTTTT. Translation gives CASSYSREDTGELFF.

J is TRBJ2-7 and V is TRBV29-1, with D tentatively TRBD1 or TRBD2 (5 bases each). Looked up from germline, CDR1 is SQVTM and CDR2 is ANQGSEA. The CDR3 sequence is 14 residues long. V was cut by 6 bases and J by 3 bases, with 18 bases left in between. The chain's CDR3 is CSVSGPSNNYEQYF. The DNA for the CDR3 is TGCAGCGTGTCGGGACCCTCAAACAACTACGAGCAGTACTTC.

As for this clone: In the same sample, other DNA sequences code for this CDR3. The V call is TRBV28, the J call TRBJ2-7, with 12 bases that match TRBD1. CDR3 size: 15 residues. Germline V gene data show CDR1 as MDHEN and CDR2 as SYDVKM. With V trimmed by 4 bases and J by 4 bases, 5 bases remained unmatched. DNA for the CDR3: TGTGCCAGCAGTTCGCCGGGACAGGGGGCTTACGAGCAGTACTTC. Protein: CASSSPGQGAYEQYF. Full variable domain (remainder filled in from reference TRBV28 and TRBJ2-7): DVKVTQSSRYLVKRTGEKVFLECVQDMDHENMFWYRQDPGLGLRLIYFSYDVKMKEKGDIPEGYSVSREKKERFSLILESASTNQTSMYLCASSSPGQGAYEQYFGPGTRLTVT.

This clone was picked up one time. This sequence joins TRBV29-1 and TRBJ2-7, with D perhaps TRBD1 or TRBD2 (5 bases each). Germline values: CDR1 SQVTM, CDR2 ANQGSEA. V was pared by 7 bases and J by 4 bases, with 11 bases between. This CDR3 is 11 amino acids long. In DNA form, the CDR3 reads TGCAGCGCCCGTGGGGGTTACGAGCAGTACTTC. Its protein product is CSARGGYEQYF.

The genes are TRBV5-1 and TRBJ2-1, with no clear D. The germline gives CDR1 SGHRS, CDR2 YFSETQ. The CDR3 sequence is 11 residues long. The V gene lost 4 bases and the J gene lost 9 bases, with 8 bases spanning the gap. Written as DNA, the CDR3 is TGCGCCAGCAGCGACTTGGGTGAGCAGTTCTTC. Protein product: CASSDLGEQFF.

The CDR3 reads CASSSTGNSYEQYF. In DNA form, the CDR3 reads TGTGCCAGCAGCTCGACAGGGAACTCCTACGAGCAGTACTTC. The chain carries TRBV7-9 and TRBJ2-5; 7 nucleotides line up with TRBD1. The J call may be mistaken, given a closer DNA end match to TRBJ2-7. Germline CDR1 and CDR2: SEHNR and FQNEAQ (reference sequence). This CDR3 has 14 amino acids.

The CDR3 reads CSVMGRLNTEAFF. CDR3 DNA: TGCAGCGTTATGGGCCGACTTAACACTGAAGCTTTCTTT. The V call is TRBV29-1, the J call TRBJ1-1; D uncertain. V lost 5 bases and J lost 2, with 12 bases in between. CDR1 SQVTM and CDR2 ANQGSEA come from the germline V gene. The CDR3 runs 13 residues.

The chain uses TRBV7-9 and TRBJ2-1, with TRBD2 identical over 8 bases. V gave up 1 base and J gave up 9 bases; unmatched junction bases: 20. In germline, CDR1 is SEHNR, CDR2 FQNEAQ (reference sequence). The CDR3 runs to 19 residues. The DNA of the CDR3 is TGTGCCAGCAGCTTAGAGGCGTGGGACCCAAGCGGGAGCACGGTTGAGCAGTTCTTC. It encodes CASSLEAWDPSGSTVEQFF. The full variable domain, its missing parts supplied by reference TRBV7-9 and TRBJ2-1, is DTGVSQNPRHKITKRGQNVTFRCDPISEHNRLYWYRQTLGQGPEFLTYFQNEAQLEKSRLLSDRFSAERPKGSFSTLEIQRTEQGDSAMYLCASSLEAWDPSGSTVEQFFGPGTRLTVL.

Concerning this clone: Other DNA sequences in the same sample also yield this CDR3. The rearrangement links TRBV28 to TRBJ1-2; TRBD1 matches at 8 bases. Unmatched junction bases numbered 1, after V lost 6 bases and J lost 4 bases. This CDR3 has 12 amino acids. Per germline, CDR1 MDHEN and CDR2 SYDVKM. Written as DNA, the CDR3 is TGTGCCAGCAGCGGACAGGGCTATGGCTACACCTTC. Its protein is CASSGQGYGYTF.

This clone was recorded once. The J gene is TRBJ1-5, the V gene TRBV7-3; the D is unclear. CDR1 is SGHTA, CDR2 FQGTGA, per germline. The CDR3 totals 17 residues. Trimming shortened V by 9 bases and J by 0 bases, and 21 bases separated the two germline ends. CDR3 bases: TGTGCCAGGGACGGGGAGGTGCATTCGTATAGCAATCAGCCCCAGCATTTT. This encodes CARDGEVHSYSNQPQHF.

Notes on this clone: Other nucleotide sequences in the sample specify the same CDR3. The V and J genes are TRBV20-1 and TRBJ2-3; the D is unclear. Germline V gene sequence: CDR1 DFQATT, CDR2 SNEGSKA (reference sequence). Deletions cut 6 bases from V and 0 bases from J, with 4 bases between. The CDR3 totals 11 residues. The CDR3 sequence: CSARSTDTQYF. DNA of the CDR3: TGCAGTGCCCGCAGCACAGATACGCAGTATTTT.

A note on this clone: The sample holds other DNA sequences that translate to the same CDR3. J is TRBJ1-1 and V is TRBV5-1; tentative D call: TRBD1 (5 bases). CDR3 length equals 15 residues. V was shortened by 0 bases and J by 0 bases, with 9 bases between the two germline ends. Germline CDR1 is SGHRS and CDR2 is YFSETQ. CDR3 DNA sequence: TGCGCCAGCAGCTTGGAGGCAGGGATGAACACTGAAGCTTTCTTT. The encoded protein is CASSLEAGMNTEAFF.

V usage is TRBV7-3 and J usage is TRBJ2-1; 7 bases are a match to TRBD2. The CDR3 has 14 residues. Trimming removed 6 bases from V and 8 bases from J; junction bases left unmatched: 10. Germline V CDR1 and CDR2: SGHTA, FQGTGA. The CDR3 sequence: CASSGRAYRDEQFF. The CDR3 nucleotides are TGTGCCAGCAGTGGGAGGGCCTATCGGGATGAGCAGTTCTTC. The full variable domain, rest sourced from reference TRBV7-3 and TRBJ2-1, is GAGVSQTPSNKVTEKGKYVELRCDPISGHTALYWYRQSLGQGPEFLIYFQGTGAADDSGLPNDRFFAVRPEGSVSTLKIQRTERGDSAVYLCASSGRAYRDEQFFGPGTRLTVL.